This TCR beta chain was sequenced for a study of T-cell memory formation after mild COVID-19. CDR1 is MGHRA, CDR2 YSYEKL, per germline. The germline V and J ends were trimmed by 0 bases and 7 bases, with 22 bases remaining between them. This CDR3 region has 17 residues. TCRdb used MiXCR to reprocess the 5' RACE reads, holding one entry per CDR3 protein. This table holds some 210,000 distinct CDR3 sequences, about 11% found once. This clonotype was picked up a small number of times. This TCR was sampled from a man aged 18 to 30 who had mild COVID-19 (a few samples of this study predate the infection). Cell type and time point are not known. V and J are TRBV4-1 and TRBJ2-7; no reliable D call. The source material was PBMCs or a T cell subset sorted from them (not recorded which). CDR3 in amino acids: CASSQDFVSLGPREQYF. DNA of the CDR3: TGCGCCAGCAGCCAAGATTTTGTCAGTCTGGGCCCTAGGGAGCAGTACTTC.